Listed below are T cell receptor beta chains from one sample, sequenced in a study of T-cell memory formation after mild COVID-19. MiXCR was run by TCRdb on the 5' RACE reads, yielding one entry per CDR3 protein. The sample consists of 300,000 to 350,000 distinct CDR3 sequences, around 15% of them appearing once. Sequencing input: PBMCs or a T cell subset sorted from them (not recorded which). These receptor sequences come from a man aged 18 to 29 who had mild COVID-19 (a few samples of this study predate the infection). Cell type and time point are not known. Both conserved end residues are part of each CDR3. Each record gives: clone size, D gene, J gene, CDR3 length, V gene, CDR3 protein, CDR3 DNA. A D gene is named only where the DNA matches it firmly. Clone sizes are given selectively: once, few, many, or a class where the clone is expanded.

few,.,TRBJ1-5,12,TRBV29-1,CSVSDPNQPQHF,TGCAGCGTTTCAGATCCTAATCAGCCCCAGCATTTT
.,TRBD1,TRBJ2-1,16,TRBV7-9,CASSINQGAAYNEQFF,TGTGCCAGCAGCATTAACCAGGGGGCGGCCTACAATGAGCAGTTCTTC
many,.,TRBJ2-3,17,TRBV4-1,CASSQVAGAQGTDTQYF,TGCGCCAGCAGCCAAGTGGCGGGGGCCCAAGGAACAGATACGCAGTATTTT
.,.,TRBJ1-1,13,TRBV12-3/TRBV12-4,CASSQTAATEAFF,TGTGCCAGCAGCCAGACAGCGGCCACTGAAGCTTTCTTT
few,TRBD2,TRBJ2-5,18,TRBV4-2,CASSPETTSGGLRETQYF,TGTGCCAGCAGCCCAGAAACGACTAGCGGGGGGCTCCGAGAGACCCAGTACTTC
.,.,TRBJ2-3,18,TRBV12-5,CASGLDPVGRGSTDTQYF,TGTGCTAGTGGTTTGGACCCGGTGGGGAGAGGTTCGACAGATACGCAGTATTTT
many,TRBD2,TRBJ2-3,16,TRBV20-1,CSASSSGGAGVDTQYF,TGCAGTGCATCCTCCTCCGGGGGGGCCGGGGTAGATACGCAGTATTTT
few,.,TRBJ1-1,14,TRBV4-1,CASSPYLMNTEAFF,TGCGCCAGCAGCCCCTATTTAATGAACACTGAAGCTTTCTTT
.,.,TRBJ2-7,15,TRBV6-6,CASRPRTAFSYEQYF,TGTGCCAGCAGACCCCGGACAGCCTTCTCCTACGAGCAGTACTTC
.,.,TRBJ2-2,15,TRBV4-2,CASSQEGAKPGELFF,TGTGCCAGCAGCCAAGAGGGGGCCAAACCCGGGGAGCTGTTTTTT
.,TRBD2,TRBJ2-1,14,TRBV5-1,CASSKGTSGGEQFF,TGCGCCAGCAGCAAGGGGACTAGCGGCGGAGAGCAGTTCTTC
few,.,TRBJ2-2,13,TRBV7-9,CASSARSTGELFF,TGTGCCAGCAGCGCCCGGAGCACCGGGGAGCTGTTTTTT
.,TRBD1,TRBJ1-2,14,TRBV4-3,CASSKAQGDNGYTF,TGCGCCAGCAGCAAAGCGCAGGGGGATAATGGCTACACCTTC
.,TRBD1,TRBJ1-5,17,TRBV6-5,CASSSTGTGISNQPQHF,TGTGCCAGCAGTTCGACCGGGACAGGGATTAGCAATCAGCCCCAGCATTTT
.,.,TRBJ2-5,11,TRBV7-2,CASSSISAQYF,TGTGCCAGCAGCTCCATATCGGCCCAGTACTTC
.,.,TRBJ1-1,15,TRBV4-3,CASSQVGGLNTEAFF,TGCGCCAGCAGCCAAGTGGGGGGCCTTAACACTGAAGCTTTCTTT
.,TRBD2,TRBJ2-7,15,TRBV11-3,CASSLGSSGSYEQYF,TGTGCCAGCAGCTTAGGGTCTAGCGGTTCCTACGAGCAGTACTTC
few,TRBD1,TRBJ2-1,14,TRBV9,CASSAGTGNNEQFF,TGTGCCAGCAGCGCCGGGACAGGGAACAATGAGCAGTTCTTC
few,.,TRBJ2-4,15,TRBV29-1,CSVDRISLDKNIQYF,TGCAGCGTTGATAGAATTTCCCTTGACAAAAACATTCAGTACTTC
.,.,TRBJ2-7,15,TRBV9,CASSVESARVGEQYF,TGTGCCAGCAGCGTAGAGAGTGCGAGGGTAGGGGAGCAGTACTTC
.,.,TRBJ1-4,14,TRBV3-1,CASSQSGSNEKLFF,TGTGCCAGCAGCCAATCAGGCTCCAATGAAAAACTGTTTTTT
few,.,TRBJ2-2,13,TRBV7-7,CASSLPQTGELFF,TGTGCCAGCAGCCTCCCCCAAACCGGGGAGCTGTTTTTT
few,TRBD1,TRBJ2-7,15,TRBV5-1,CASSPMGQGGDEQYF,TGCGCCAGCAGCCCCATGGGACAGGGTGGCGACGAGCAGTACTTC
few,TRBD1,TRBJ1-1,14,TRBV20-1,CSARDVRGVSEAFF,TGCAGTGCTAGAGATGTCAGGGGGGTTTCTGAAGCTTTCTTT
.,.,TRBJ2-1,15,TRBV20-1,CSARTRAGSYNEQFF,TGCAGTGCTAGGACCCGAGCGGGCTCCTACAATGAGCAGTTCTTC
many,.,TRBJ2-7,13,TRBV7-2,CASSLGNSYEQYF,TGTGCCAGCAGCTTAGGGAACTCCTACGAGCAGTACTTC
few,TRBD1,TRBJ1-1,13,TRBV2,CASRKTGGAEAFF,TGTGCCAGCAGAAAAACAGGGGGGGCTGAAGCTTTCTTT
many,TRBD1,TRBJ2-5,15,TRBV4-2,CASSRDRTTKRTQYF,TGTGCCAGCAGCCGGGACAGGACCACCAAGCGGACCCAGTACTTC
few,.,TRBJ2-2,13,TRBV25-1,CASSVFSTGELFF,TGTGCCAGCAGTGTTTTTAGCACCGGGGAGCTGTTTTTT
few,TRBD1,TRBJ1-6,14,TRBV20-1,CSARTGIGNSPLHF,TGCAGTGCGCGGACAGGGATCGGTAATTCACCCCTCCACTTT
few,.,TRBJ1-5,14,TRBV5-5,CASSLRTDAQPQHF,TGTGCCAGCAGCTTACGTACAGACGCCCAGCCCCAGCATTTT
.,.,TRBJ2-1,16,TRBV3-1,CASSLTRTYPHNEQFF,TGTGCCAGCAGCCTAACGAGGACCTACCCCCACAATGAGCAGTTCTTC
.,.,TRBJ1-1,12,TRBV19,CASSRGFPEAFF,TGTGCCAGTAGCCGGGGGTTCCCTGAAGCTTTCTTT
.,TRBD1,TRBJ2-1,16,TRBV12-3/TRBV12-4,CASSRTQGGVYNEQFF,TGTGCCAGCAGTCGAACACAGGGGGGTGTCTACAATGAGCAGTTCTTC